This TCR beta chain was identified during a study of shared clonotypes between healthy human individuals. At the level of the study: Per donor, three plates held CD4 naive cells, three held CD4 memory, two held CD8 naive and one held CD8 memory. Broader study findings: Tissue TCR repertoires likely differ from these blood-only repertoires.

Each subset's genomic DNA was shared equally among a number of immunoSEQ plates. Libraries were prepared by immunoSEQ multiplex PCR; TCRdb keeps only in-frame clonotypes and omits some of them. There are 640,000 or so clones in the sample; about two thirds occur only once, and under 2% lies in the top ten. With respect to this clone: Its target is unknown.

The germline V gene has CDR1 SGHDT and CDR2 YYEEEE. V lost 0 bases and J lost 6, with 9 bases in between. The CDR3 is made up of 13 amino acids. CD4+ cells underwent separation, giving CD45RA+ naive and CD45RA-negative memory subsets. The chain recombines TRBV5-6 with TRBJ1-2; unclear D gene. This TCR derives from a woman in her twenties or thirties in good health. Sequencing input: memory CD4+ T cells sorted from blood. The sample's subset: CD45RA-negative fraction. The CDR3 bases are TGTGCCAGCAGCTTGGACTTTTATAATGGCTACACCTTC. As protein: CASSLDFYNGYTF. The full variable domain, in which reference TRBV5-6 and TRBJ1-2 provide the parts outside the CDR3, is DAGVTQSPTHLIKTRGQQVTLRCSPKSGHDTVSWYQQALGQGPQFIFQYYEEEERQRGNFPDRFSGHQFPNYSSELNVNALLLGDSALYLCASSLDFYNGYTFGSGTRLTVV.